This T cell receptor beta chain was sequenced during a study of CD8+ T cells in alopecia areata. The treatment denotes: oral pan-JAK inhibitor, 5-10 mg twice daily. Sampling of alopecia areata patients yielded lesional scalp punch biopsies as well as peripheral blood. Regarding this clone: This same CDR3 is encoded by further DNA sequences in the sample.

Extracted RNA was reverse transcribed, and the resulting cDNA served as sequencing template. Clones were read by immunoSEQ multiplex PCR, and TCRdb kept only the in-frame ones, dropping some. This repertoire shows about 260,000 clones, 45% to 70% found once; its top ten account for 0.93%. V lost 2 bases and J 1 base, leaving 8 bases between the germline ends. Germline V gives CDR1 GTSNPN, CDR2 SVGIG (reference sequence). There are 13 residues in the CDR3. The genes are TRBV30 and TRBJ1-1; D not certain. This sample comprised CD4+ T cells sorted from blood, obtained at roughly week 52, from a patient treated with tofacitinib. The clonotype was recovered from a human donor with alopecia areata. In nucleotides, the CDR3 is TGTGCCTGGAGTTCCCGGGGGAACACTGAAGCTTTCTTT. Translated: CAWSSRGNTEAFF.